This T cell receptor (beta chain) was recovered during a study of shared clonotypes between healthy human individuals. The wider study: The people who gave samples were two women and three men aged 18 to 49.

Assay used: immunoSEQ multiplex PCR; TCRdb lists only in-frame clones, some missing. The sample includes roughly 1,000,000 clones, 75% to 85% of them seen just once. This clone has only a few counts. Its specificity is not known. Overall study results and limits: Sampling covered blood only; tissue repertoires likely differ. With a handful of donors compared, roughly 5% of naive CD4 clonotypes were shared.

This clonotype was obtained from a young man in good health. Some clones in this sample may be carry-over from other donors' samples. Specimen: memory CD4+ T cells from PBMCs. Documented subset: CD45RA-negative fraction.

The CDR3 nucleotides are TGTGTCAGAAGCTCACGGACAGGGGAGGACCAAGAGACCCAGTACTTC. It translates to CVRSSRTGEDQETQYF. This chain links TRBV7-5 with TRBJ2-5; TRBD1, the table's D call, was not compared with the DNA. TRBV7-5 constitutes a pseudogene. This CDR3 is 16 amino acids long.